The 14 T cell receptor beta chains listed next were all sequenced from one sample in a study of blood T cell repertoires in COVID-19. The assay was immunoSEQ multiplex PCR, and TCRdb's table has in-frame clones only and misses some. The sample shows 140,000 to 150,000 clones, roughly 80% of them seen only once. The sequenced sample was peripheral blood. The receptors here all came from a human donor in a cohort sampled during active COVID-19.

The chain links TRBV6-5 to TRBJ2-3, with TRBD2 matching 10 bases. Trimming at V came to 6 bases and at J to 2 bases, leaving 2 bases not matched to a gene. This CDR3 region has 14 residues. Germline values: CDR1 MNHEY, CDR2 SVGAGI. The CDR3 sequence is CASRLAGYTDTQYF. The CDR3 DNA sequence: TGTGCCAGCAGACTAGCGGGGTACACAGATACGCAGTATTTT.

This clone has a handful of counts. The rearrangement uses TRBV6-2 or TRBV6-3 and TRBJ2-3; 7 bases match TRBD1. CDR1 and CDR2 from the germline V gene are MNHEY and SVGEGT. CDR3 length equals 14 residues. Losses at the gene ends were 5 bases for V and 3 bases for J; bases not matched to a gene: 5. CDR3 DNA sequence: TGTGCCAGCAGTGACAGGGTGGATACAGATACGCAGTATTTT. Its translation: CASSDRVDTDTQYF.

The CDR3 nucleotides are TGTGCCAGCAGAAGGGGATTAGCTAATGAAAAACTGTTTTTT. Its translation is CASRRGLANEKLFF. The chain carries TRBV27 and TRBJ1-4, with D tentatively TRBD1 (5 bases). CDR1 is MNHEY, CDR2 SMNVEV, per germline (reference sequence). V shed 6 bases and J shed 3 bases, with 11 bases lying between them. The CDR3 runs to 14 residues.

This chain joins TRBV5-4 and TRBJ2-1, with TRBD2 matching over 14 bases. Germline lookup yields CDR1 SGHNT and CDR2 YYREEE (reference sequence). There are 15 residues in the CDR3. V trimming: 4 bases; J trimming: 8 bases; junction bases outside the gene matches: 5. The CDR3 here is CASSPPGLAGDEQFF. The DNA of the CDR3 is TGTGCCAGCAGCCCCCCGGGACTAGCGGGAGATGAGCAGTTCTTC.

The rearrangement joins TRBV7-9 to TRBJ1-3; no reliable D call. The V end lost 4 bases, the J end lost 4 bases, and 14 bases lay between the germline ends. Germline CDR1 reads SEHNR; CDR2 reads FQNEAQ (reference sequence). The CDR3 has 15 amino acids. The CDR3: CASSSYETAGNTIYF. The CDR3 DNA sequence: TGTGCCAGCAGCTCCTACGAGACTGCAGGAAACACCATATATTTT.

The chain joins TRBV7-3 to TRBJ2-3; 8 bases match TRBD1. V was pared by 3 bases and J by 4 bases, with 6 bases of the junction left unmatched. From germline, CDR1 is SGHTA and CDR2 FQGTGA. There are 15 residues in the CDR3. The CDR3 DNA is TGTGCCAGCAGCTTCGGGCAGGGGGCAGCAGATACGCAGTATTTT. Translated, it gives CASSFGQGAADTQYF.

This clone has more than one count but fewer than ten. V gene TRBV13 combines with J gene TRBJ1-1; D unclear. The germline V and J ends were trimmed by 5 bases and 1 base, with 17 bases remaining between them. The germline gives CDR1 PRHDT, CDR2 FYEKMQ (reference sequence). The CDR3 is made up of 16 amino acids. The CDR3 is CASSGEGWGGNTEAFF. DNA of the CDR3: TGTGCCAGCAGCGGTGAAGGTTGGGGAGGGAACACTGAAGCTTTCTTT.

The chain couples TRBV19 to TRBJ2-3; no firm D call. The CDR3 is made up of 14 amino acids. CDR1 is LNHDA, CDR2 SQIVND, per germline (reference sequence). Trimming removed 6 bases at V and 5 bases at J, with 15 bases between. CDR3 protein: CASSSTHSGDTQYF. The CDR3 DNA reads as TGTGCCAGTAGCAGTACACACAGTGGAGATACGCAGTATTTT.

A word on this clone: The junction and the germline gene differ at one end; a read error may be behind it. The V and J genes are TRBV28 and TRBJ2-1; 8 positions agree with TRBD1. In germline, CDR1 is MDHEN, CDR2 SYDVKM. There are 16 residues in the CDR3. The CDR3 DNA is TGTGCCAGCAGTTTATGGGCAGGGGGCTCCAACAATGAGCAGTTCTTC. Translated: CASSLWAGGSNNEQFF.

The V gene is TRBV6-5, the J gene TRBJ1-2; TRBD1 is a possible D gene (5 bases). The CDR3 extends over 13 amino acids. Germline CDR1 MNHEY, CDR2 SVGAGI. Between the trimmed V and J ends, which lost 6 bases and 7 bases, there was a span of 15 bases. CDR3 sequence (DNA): TGTGCCAGCAGGGGAGGGGCGCGATTTGGCTACACCTTC. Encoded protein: CASRGGARFGYTF.

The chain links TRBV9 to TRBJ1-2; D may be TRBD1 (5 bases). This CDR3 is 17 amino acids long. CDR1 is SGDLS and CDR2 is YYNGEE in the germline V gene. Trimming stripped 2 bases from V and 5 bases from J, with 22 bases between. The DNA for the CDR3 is TGTGCCAGCAGCGTGGGGGGGTGGCAGGCAAAGAAATATGGCTACACCTTC. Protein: CASSVGGWQAKKYGYTF. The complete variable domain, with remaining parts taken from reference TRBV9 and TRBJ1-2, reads DSGVTQTPKHLITATGQRVTLRCSPRSGDLSVYWYQQSLDQGLQFLIQYYNGEERAKGNILERFSAQQFPDLHSELNLSSLELGDSALYFCASSVGGWQAKKYGYTFGSGTRLTVV.

This CDR3 is CASSSGGSYEQYF. The CDR3 DNA follows: TGTGCCAGTTCTAGCGGGGGCTCCTACGAGCAGTACTTC. The J gene is TRBJ2-7, the V gene TRBV6-5, with 10 bases aligning to TRBD2. The CDR3 length is 13 residues. Germline V lookup: CDR1 MNHEY, CDR2 SVGAGI. V was clipped by 9 bases and J by 0 bases; unmatched bases: 2.

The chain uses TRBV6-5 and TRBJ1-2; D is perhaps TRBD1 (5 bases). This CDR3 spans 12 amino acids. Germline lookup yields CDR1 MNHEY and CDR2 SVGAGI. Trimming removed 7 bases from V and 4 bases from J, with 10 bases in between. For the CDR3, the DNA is TGTGCCAGCACCTACAGGATCTATGGCTACACCTTC. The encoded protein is CASTYRIYGYTF.

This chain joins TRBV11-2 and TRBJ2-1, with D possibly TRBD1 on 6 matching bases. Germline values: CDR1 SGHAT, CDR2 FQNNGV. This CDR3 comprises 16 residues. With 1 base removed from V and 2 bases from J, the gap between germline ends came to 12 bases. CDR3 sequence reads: CASSLALGAPYNEQFF. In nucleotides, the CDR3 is TGTGCCAGCAGCTTAGCTTTGGGGGCGCCCTACAATGAGCAGTTCTTC.